The rows below give T cell receptor beta chains drawn from one sample of a study of control samples from healthy donors and cancer patients. Produced via immunoSEQ multiplex PCR; TCRdb's table is partial and in-frame only. This sample has tens of thousands of clones, with around 79% found just once. Sequencing used PBMCs. These receptor sequences come from a man aged 60 to 75 with head and neck cancer. CDR3s include the opening cysteine and the closing phenylalanine or tryptophan. D genes are given only for firm matches. For some rows the clone size is stated as once, few or many, or as a class when expanded; others skip it.

clone_size: -
d_call: -
j_call: TRBJ2-1
v_call: TRBV6-6
cdr3_nt: TGTGCCAGCAGTTACGGGGCCGACAATGAGCAGTTCTTC
cdr3_aa: CASSYGADNEQFF

clone_size: -
d_call: -
j_call: TRBJ2-2
v_call: TRBV11-2
cdr3_nt: TGTGCCAGCAGCTTGGAGTCCTCCGCCGGGGAGCTGTTTTTT
cdr3_aa: CASSLESSAGELFF

clone_size: -
d_call: -
j_call: TRBJ2-1
v_call: TRBV6-2/TRBV6-3
cdr3_nt: TGTGCCAGCAGGCCTCCTAGCGAAGGGTGGGGTGAGCAGTTCTTC
cdr3_aa: CASRPPSEGWGEQFF

clone_size: few
d_call: -
j_call: TRBJ1-5
v_call: TRBV18
cdr3_nt: TGTGCCAGCTCAGCGATCGGAGATAGCAATCAGCCCCAGCATTTT
cdr3_aa: CASSAIGDSNQPQHF

clone_size: medium-sized
d_call: -
j_call: TRBJ1-6
v_call: TRBV7-8
cdr3_nt: TGTGCCAGCAGCTTATGGGCAGGGGCTGGTCGGTCACCCCTCCACTTT
cdr3_aa: CASSLWAGAGRSPLHF

clone_size: -
d_call: TRBD2
j_call: TRBJ2-1
v_call: TRBV7-2
cdr3_nt: TGTGCCAGCATCCTGCGGCCTAGCGGGAGTAATGAGCAGTTCTTC
cdr3_aa: CASILRPSGSNEQFF

clone_size: -
d_call: -
j_call: TRBJ1-1
v_call: TRBV20-1
cdr3_nt: TGCAGTGCTAGGGAGAACACTGAAGCTTTCTTT
cdr3_aa: CSARENTEAFF

clone_size: -
d_call: -
j_call: TRBJ2-7
v_call: TRBV3-1/TRBV3-2
cdr3_nt: TGTGCCAGCAGCCAAGATGGGATAGCTCGGGAGCAGTACTTC
cdr3_aa: CASSQDGIAREQYF

clone_size: -
d_call: -
j_call: TRBJ1-1
v_call: TRBV10-1
cdr3_nt: TGCGCCAGCAGGGCCTCTCAAGGCACTGAAGCTTTCTTT
cdr3_aa: CASRASQGTEAFF

clone_size: -
d_call: -
j_call: TRBJ2-7
v_call: TRBV27
cdr3_nt: TGTGCCAGCAGTTTACTGGCCTATTCTCCCGAGCAGTACTTC
cdr3_aa: CASSLLAYSPEQYF

clone_size: -
d_call: -
j_call: TRBJ1-2
v_call: TRBV28
cdr3_nt: TGTGCCAGCACCCCGGGGTCCTCCTGGTATGGCTACACCTTC
cdr3_aa: CASTPGSSWYGYTF

clone_size: -
d_call: -
j_call: TRBJ1-4
v_call: TRBV18
cdr3_nt: TGTGCCAGCTCACCCGGGGCAACTAATGAAAAACTGTTTTTT
cdr3_aa: CASSPGATNEKLFF

clone_size: -
d_call: TRBD1
j_call: TRBJ1-6
v_call: TRBV7-8
cdr3_nt: TGTGCCAGCAGCTTAAGACGGGACAGCTACAATTCACCCCTCCACTTT
cdr3_aa: CASSLRRDSYNSPLHF

clone_size: -
d_call: -
j_call: TRBJ2-2
v_call: TRBV3-1/TRBV3-2
cdr3_nt: TGTGCCAGCAGCCACACCGGGACATCACCCGCCGGGGAGCTGTTTTTT
cdr3_aa: CASSHTGTSPAGELFF

clone_size: few
d_call: -
j_call: TRBJ2-7
v_call: TRBV10-1
cdr3_nt: TGCGCCAGCAGTGAGAGCCCGACCAGGGCTAACTACGAGCAGTACTTC
cdr3_aa: CASSESPTRANYEQYF

clone_size: -
d_call: TRBD2
j_call: TRBJ2-1
v_call: TRBV28
cdr3_nt: TGTGCCAGCACTACGGCCAGGACTAGGGGCTACAATGAGCAGTTCTTC
cdr3_aa: CASTTARTRGYNEQFF

clone_size: -
d_call: -
j_call: TRBJ1-5
v_call: TRBV19
cdr3_nt: TGTGCCAGTAGTATGGAGACAGCTTGGGGCAATCAGCCCCAGCATTTT
cdr3_aa: CASSMETAWGNQPQHF

clone_size: once
d_call: -
j_call: TRBJ1-5
v_call: TRBV27
cdr3_nt: TGTGCCAGCAGTCTCACTCCGGAATCAGGGCTGCAGCCCCAGCATTTT
cdr3_aa: CASSLTPESGLQPQHF

clone_size: -
d_call: -
j_call: TRBJ1-1
v_call: TRBV4-3
cdr3_nt: TGCGCCAGCAGCCAGGGTGGAGTGGGGACTGAAGCTTTCTTT
cdr3_aa: CASSQGGVGTEAFF

clone_size: -
d_call: -
j_call: TRBJ2-1
v_call: TRBV7-3
cdr3_nt: TGTGCCAGCAGCTTAATTGGGGGAGGTGAGCAGTTCTTC
cdr3_aa: CASSLIGGGEQFF

clone_size: -
d_call: -
j_call: TRBJ1-1
v_call: TRBV28
cdr3_nt: TGTGCCAGCAGGCGTATGGACACTGAAGCTTTCTTT
cdr3_aa: CASRRMDTEAFF

clone_size: -
d_call: -
j_call: TRBJ1-5
v_call: TRBV27
cdr3_nt: TGTGCCAGCAGTCCCGTCGCGGCAGGGGACAATCAGCCCCAGCATTTT
cdr3_aa: CASSPVAAGDNQPQHF

clone_size: -
d_call: TRBD1
j_call: TRBJ1-2
v_call: TRBV6-1
cdr3_nt: TGTGCCAGCAGTGACCCGGGACAGGGTCCTGGCTACACCTTC
cdr3_aa: CASSDPGQGPGYTF

clone_size: once
d_call: TRBD2
j_call: TRBJ2-1
v_call: TRBV28
cdr3_nt: TGTGCCAGCAGACTCTTAGCGGGAGAAAATAATGAGCAGTTCTTC
cdr3_aa: CASRLLAGENNEQFF

clone_size: once
d_call: -
j_call: TRBJ2-2
v_call: TRBV6-4
cdr3_nt: TGTGCCAGCAGAGCGAACACCGGGGAGCTGTTTTTT
cdr3_aa: CASRANTGELFF